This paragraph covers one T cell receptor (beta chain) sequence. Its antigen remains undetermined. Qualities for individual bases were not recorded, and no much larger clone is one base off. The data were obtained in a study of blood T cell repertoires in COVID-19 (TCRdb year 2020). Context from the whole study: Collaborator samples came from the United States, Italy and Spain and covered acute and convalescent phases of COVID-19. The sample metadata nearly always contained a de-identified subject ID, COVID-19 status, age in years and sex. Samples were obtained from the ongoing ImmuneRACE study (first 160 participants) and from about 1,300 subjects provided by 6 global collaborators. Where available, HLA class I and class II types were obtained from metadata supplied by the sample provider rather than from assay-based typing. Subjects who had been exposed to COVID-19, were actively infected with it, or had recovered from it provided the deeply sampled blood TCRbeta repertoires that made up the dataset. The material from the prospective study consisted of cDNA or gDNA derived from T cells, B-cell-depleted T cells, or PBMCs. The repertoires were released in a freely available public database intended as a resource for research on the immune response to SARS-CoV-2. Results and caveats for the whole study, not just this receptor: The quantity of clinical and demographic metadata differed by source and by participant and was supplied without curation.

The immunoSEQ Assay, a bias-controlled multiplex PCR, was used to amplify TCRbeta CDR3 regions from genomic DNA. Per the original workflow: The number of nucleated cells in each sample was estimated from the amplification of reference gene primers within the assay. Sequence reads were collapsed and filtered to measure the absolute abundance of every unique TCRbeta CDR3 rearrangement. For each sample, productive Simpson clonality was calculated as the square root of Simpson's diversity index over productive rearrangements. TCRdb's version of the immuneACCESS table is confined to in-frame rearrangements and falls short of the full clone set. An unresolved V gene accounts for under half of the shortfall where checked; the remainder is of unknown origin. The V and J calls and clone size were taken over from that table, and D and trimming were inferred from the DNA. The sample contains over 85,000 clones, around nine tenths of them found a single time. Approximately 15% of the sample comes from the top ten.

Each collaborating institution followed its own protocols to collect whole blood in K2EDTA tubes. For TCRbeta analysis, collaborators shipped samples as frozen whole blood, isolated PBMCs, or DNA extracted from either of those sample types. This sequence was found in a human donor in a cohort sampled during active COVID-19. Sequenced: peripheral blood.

In nucleotides, the sequence is TGTGCCAGCAGTTACTATTCGGGACTAGCGGGGGGGGTTTACAATGAGCAGTTCTTC. It is translated as CASSYYSGLAGGVYNEQFF. This receptor chain uses TRBV6-2 or TRBV6-3 and TRBJ2-1; 16 bases in between match TRBD2. From its cysteine to its phenylalanine, the CDR3 spans 19 amino acids. Only the CDR3 part of the read is kept: 57 bases, read in frame from the first base. After removal of 1 base from V and 4 bases from J, the junction retains 7 bases not matched to a gene. Via the germline V gene, CDR1 is MNHEY and CDR2 SVGEGT.